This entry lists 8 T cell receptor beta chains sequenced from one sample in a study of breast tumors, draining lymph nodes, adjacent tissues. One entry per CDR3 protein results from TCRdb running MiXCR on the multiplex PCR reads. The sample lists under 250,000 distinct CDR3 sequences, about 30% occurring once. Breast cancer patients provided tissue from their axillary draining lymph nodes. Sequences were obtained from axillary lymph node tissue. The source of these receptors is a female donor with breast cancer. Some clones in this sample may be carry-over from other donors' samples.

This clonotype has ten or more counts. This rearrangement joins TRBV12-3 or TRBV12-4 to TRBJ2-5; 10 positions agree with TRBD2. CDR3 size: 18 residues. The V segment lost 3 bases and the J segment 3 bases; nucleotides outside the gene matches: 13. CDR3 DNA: TGTGCCAGCAGTTTCCCGGTGGTAGCGGGAGGTCAGGAAGAGACCCAGTACTTC. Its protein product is CASSFPVVAGGQEETQYF.

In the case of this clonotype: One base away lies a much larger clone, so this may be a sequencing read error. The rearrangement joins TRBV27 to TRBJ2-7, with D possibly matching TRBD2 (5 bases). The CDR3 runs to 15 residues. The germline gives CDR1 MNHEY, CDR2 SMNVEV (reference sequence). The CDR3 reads CASRLSASSAYEQYF. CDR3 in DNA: TGTGCCAGCAGATTATCAGCTAGCTCGGCGTACGAGCAGTACTTC.

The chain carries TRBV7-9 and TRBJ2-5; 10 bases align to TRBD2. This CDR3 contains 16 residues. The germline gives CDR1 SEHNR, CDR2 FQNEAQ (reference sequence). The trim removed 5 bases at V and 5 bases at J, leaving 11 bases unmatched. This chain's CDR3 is CASSITSGTLRETQYF. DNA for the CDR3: TGTGCCAGCAGCATAACTAGCGGGACTCTCCGGGAGACCCAGTACTTC. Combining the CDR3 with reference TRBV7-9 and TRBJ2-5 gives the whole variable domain DTGVSQNPRHKITKRGQNVTFRCDPISEHNRLYWYRQTLGQGPEFLTYFQNEAQLEKSRLLSDRFSAERPKGSFSTLEIQRTEQGDSAMYLCASSITSGTLRETQYFGPGTRLLVL.

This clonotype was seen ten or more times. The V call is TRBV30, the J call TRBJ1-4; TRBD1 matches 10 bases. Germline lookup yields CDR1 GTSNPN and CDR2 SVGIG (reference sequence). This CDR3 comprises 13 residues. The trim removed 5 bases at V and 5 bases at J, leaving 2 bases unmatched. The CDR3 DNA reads TGTGCCTGGGGGGGACAGGGGAATGAAAAACTGTTTTTT. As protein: CAWGGQGNEKLFF.

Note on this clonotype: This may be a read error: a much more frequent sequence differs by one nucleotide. CDR3 in DNA: TGTGCCAGCAGCTTAGGTCCACTAGCGGGAGAATGCGGGGAGCTGTTTTTT. It translates to CASSLGPLAGECGELFF. The chain recombines TRBV11-3 with TRBJ2-2; 11 positions agree with TRBD2. Germline V CDR1 and CDR2: SGHNT, YENEEA. The CDR3 runs to 17 residues. V lost 1 base and J lost 7; bases outside the gene matches: 8. The complete variable domain, with remaining parts taken from reference TRBV11-3 and TRBJ2-2, reads EAGVVQSPRYKIIEKKQPVAFWCNPISGHNTLYWYLQNLGQGPELLIRYENEEAVDDSQLPKDRFSAERLKGVDSTLKIQPAELGDSAVYLCASSLGPLAGECGELFFGEGSRLTVL.

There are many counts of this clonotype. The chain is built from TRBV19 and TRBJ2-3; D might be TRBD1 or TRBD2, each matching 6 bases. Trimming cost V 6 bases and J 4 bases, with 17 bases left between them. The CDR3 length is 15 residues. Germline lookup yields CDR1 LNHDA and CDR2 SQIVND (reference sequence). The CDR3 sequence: CASSTEGGGADTQYF. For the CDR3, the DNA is TGTGCCAGTAGCACCGAGGGGGGTGGCGCAGATACGCAGTATTTT.

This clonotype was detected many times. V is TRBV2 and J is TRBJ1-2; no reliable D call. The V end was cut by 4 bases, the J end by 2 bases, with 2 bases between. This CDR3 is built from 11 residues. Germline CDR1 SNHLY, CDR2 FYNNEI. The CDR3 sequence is CASSGNYGYTF. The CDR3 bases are TGTGCCAGCAGTGGGAACTATGGCTACACCTTC.

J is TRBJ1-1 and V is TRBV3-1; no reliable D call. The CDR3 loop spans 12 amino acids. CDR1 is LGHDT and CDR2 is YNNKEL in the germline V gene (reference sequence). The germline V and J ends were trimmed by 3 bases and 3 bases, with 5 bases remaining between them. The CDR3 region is CASSQGYTEAFF. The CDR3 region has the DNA TGTGCCAGCAGCCAGGGTTACACTGAAGCTTTCTTT.